This T cell receptor (beta chain) emerged from a study of long-term antiretroviral therapy in people with HIV. Germline CDR1 and CDR2: SGHDN and FVKESK. Unmatched junction bases numbered 7, after V lost 3 bases and J lost 8 bases. This CDR3 region has 15 residues. This clone was recorded only once. Antigen unknown. This was the immunoSEQ v3.0 assay at survey level. Sequenced by immunoSEQ multiplex PCR; TCRdb stores in-frame clones only, minus some. Here the sample spans roughly 16,000 clones, approximately 81% being singletons. Study outcomes and limitations: In samples taken after ART, diversity increased but remained below transplant donor control levels. Pre-ART clonal expansions dominated every time point's repertoire. On ART adherence, viral resistance or therapy changes, no data were available.

Ahead of DNA extraction, samples held roughly 0.9-10 million cryopreserved PBMC each. The TCR comes from a man between 45 and 60 years old with HIV. The V call is TRBV14, the J call TRBJ1-6, with TRBD1 matching over 7 bases. This specimen was unsorted PBMCs, taken 0.3 years before starting antiretroviral therapy. The CDR3 DNA reads as TGTGCCAGCAGCCACAGACAGGGATGGGATTCACCCCTCCACTTT. It is translated as CASSHRQGWDSPLHF. Supplemented by reference TRBV14 and TRBJ1-6, the full variable domain reads EAGVTQFPSHSVIEKGQTVTLRCDPISGHDNLYWYRRVMGKEIKFLLHFVKESKQDESGMPNNRFLAERTGGTYSTLKVQPAELEDSGVYFCASSHRQGWDSPLHFGNGTRLTVT.